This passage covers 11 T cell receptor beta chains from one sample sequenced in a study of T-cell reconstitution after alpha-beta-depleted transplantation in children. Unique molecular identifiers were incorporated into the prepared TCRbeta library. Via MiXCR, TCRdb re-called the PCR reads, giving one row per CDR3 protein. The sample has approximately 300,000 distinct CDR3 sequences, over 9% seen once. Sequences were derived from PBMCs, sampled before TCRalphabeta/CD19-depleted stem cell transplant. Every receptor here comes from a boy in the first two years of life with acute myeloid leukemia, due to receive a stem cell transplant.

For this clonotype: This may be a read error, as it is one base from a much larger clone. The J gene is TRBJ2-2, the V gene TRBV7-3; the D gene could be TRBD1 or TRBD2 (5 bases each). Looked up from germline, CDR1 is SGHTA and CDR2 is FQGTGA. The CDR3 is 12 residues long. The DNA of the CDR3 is TGTGCCAGCAGCCCGGGGCATGGGGACCTGTTTTTT. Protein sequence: CASSPGHGDLFF.

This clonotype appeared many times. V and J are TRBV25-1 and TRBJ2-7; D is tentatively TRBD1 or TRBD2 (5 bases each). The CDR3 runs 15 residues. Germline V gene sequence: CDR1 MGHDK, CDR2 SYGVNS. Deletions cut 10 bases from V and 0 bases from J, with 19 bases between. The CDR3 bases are TGTGCCACCGGTTTCACCGGGACGATCTCCTACGAGCAGTACTTC. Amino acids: CATGFTGTISYEQYF.

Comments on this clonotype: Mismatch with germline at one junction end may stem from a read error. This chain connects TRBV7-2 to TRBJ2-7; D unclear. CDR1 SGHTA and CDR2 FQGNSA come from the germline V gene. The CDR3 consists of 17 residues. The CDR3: CASSLVIVGTSSYEQSF. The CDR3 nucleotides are TGTGCCAGCAGCTTAGTTATTGTGGGAACCAGCTCCTACGAGCAGTCCTTC.

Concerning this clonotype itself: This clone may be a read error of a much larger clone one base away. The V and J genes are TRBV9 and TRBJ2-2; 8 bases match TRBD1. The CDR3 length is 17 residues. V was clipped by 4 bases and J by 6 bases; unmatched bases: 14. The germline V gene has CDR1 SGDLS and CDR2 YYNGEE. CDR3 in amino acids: CASSTAGQGGSAGELFF. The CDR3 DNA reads TGTGCCAGCAGCACCGCCGGACAGGGAGGAAGCGCCGGGGAGCTGTTTTTT.

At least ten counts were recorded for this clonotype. The CDR3 loop is CASSLSGPRLAPTPYTQYF. The DNA for the CDR3 is TGCGCCAGCAGCTTGTCCGGGCCCCGGCTAGCTCCCACCCCATATACGCAGTATTTT. V gene TRBV5-1 combines with J gene TRBJ2-3; D may be TRBD2 (5 bases). This CDR3 contains 19 residues. The V end lost 1 base, the J end lost 7 bases, and 28 bases lay between the germline ends. From germline, CDR1 is SGHRS and CDR2 YFSETQ.

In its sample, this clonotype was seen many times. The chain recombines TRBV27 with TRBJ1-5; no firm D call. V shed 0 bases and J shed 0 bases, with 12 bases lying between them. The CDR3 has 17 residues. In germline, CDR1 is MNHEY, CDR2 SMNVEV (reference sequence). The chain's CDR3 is CASSLSGRSYSNQPQHF. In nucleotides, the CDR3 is TGTGCCAGCAGTTTATCGGGCAGATCGTATAGCAATCAGCCCCAGCATTTT.

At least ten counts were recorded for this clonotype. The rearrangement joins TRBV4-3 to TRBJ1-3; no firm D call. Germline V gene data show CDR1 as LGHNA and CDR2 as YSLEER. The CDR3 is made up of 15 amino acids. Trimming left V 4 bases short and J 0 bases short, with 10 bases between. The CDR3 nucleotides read TGCGCCAGCAGCCGTAGACTGCTCTCTGGAAACACCATATATTTT. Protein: CASSRRLLSGNTIYF.

CDR3 nucleotides: TGTGCCAGCAGCCAACCACGGACTAGCGGTTACAATGAGCAGTTCTTC. This codes for CASSQPRTSGYNEQFF. J is TRBJ2-1 and V is TRBV4-2; the match to TRBD2 covers 10 bases. V lost 2 bases, J lost 4 bases, and 5 bases stayed unmatched. Looked up from germline, CDR1 is LGHNA and CDR2 is YNFKEQ. This CDR3 contains 16 residues.

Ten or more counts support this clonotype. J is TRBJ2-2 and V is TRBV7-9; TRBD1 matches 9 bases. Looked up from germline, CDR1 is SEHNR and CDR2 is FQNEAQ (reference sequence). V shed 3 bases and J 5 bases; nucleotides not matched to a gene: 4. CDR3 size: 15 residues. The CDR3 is CASSFRQGGTGELFF. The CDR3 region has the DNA TGTGCCAGCAGCTTCCGACAGGGGGGGACCGGGGAGCTGTTTTTT.

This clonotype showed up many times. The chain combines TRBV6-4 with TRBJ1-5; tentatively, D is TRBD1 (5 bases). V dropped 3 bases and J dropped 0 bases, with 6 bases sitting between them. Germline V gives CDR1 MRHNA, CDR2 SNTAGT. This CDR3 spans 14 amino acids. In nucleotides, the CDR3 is TGTGCCAGCAGTGAGGACATTAGCAATCAGCCCCAGCATTTT. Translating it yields CASSEDISNQPQHF.

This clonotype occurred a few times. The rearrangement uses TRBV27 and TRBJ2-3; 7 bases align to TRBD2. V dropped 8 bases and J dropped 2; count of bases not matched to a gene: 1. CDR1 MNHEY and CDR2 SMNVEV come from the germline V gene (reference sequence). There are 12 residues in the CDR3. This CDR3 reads CASRGDTDTQYF. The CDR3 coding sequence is TGTGCCAGCCGGGGGGACACAGATACGCAGTATTTT.